One TCR beta chain is described in this entry. Its antigen remains undetermined. The record has no base qualities; no much larger clone is one base away. These data originate in a study of blood T cell repertoires in COVID-19 (TCRdb year 2020). Notes on the research overall: Samples from collaborators originated in the United States, Italy and Spain and spanned both the acute and convalescent phases of COVID-19. The repertoires were released in a freely available public database intended as a resource for research on the immune response to SARS-CoV-2. A de-identified subject ID, COVID-19 status, age in years and sex were almost always included in the sample metadata. Where available, HLA class I and class II types were taken from metadata supplied by the sample provider and were not determined by assay-based typing. The samples were drawn from the first 160 participants of the ongoing ImmuneRACE study and from about 1,200 subjects provided by 6 global collaborators. Subjects who had been exposed to COVID-19, were actively infected with it, or had recovered from it provided the deeply sampled blood TCRbeta repertoires that made up the dataset. The prospective study material was composed of cDNA or gDNA derived from T cells, B-cell-depleted T cells, or PBMCs.

The full study reports these points: How much clinical and demographic metadata was included differed by source and by participant, and the metadata was provided uncurated.

The germline V gene supplies CDR1 MNHNS and CDR2 SASEGT. The CDR3 covers 16 residues, taking in both the cysteine and the phenylalanine. The CDR3 DNA has 48 bases and is translated from base 1. The V end gives up 3 bases and the J end 5 bases, leaving 10 bases in the junction not matched to a gene. At one collaborating source in Seattle, patients were enrolled during active infection and were followed longitudinally through the course of disease. Whole blood was collected in K2EDTA tubes by collaborating institutions according to the institutions' own protocols. For TCRbeta analysis, collaborator samples were shipped as frozen whole blood, as isolated PBMCs, or as DNA extracted from either sample type. TCRbeta CDR3 regions were amplified from genomic DNA by means of the immunoSEQ Assay, a bias-controlled multiplex PCR. In the original analysis: The number of nucleated cells in each sample was estimated from the amplification of reference gene primers within the assay. To quantify the absolute abundance of each unique TCRbeta CDR3 rearrangement, sequence reads were collapsed and filtered. For each sample, productive Simpson clonality was calculated by taking the square root of Simpson's diversity index across productive rearrangements. Held by TCRdb, this immuneACCESS table contains in-frame sequences only and omits some clones. Under half of the omission traces to an unresolved V gene where checked; the cause of the rest is unknown. The V and J calls and clone size are taken from that table; D and trimming were inferred from the DNA. The sample table shows some 360,000 clones, and approximately 89% are seen once. The ten largest clones represent 3% to 4.5% of the sample.

What was sequenced was peripheral blood. The source of this sequence is a woman in her fifties or sixties with COVID-19, enrolled during active disease. The chain links TRBV6-1 with TRBJ1-5, with TRBD1 matching 7 junction bases. The nucleotides read TGTGCCAGCAGTGATAGGGGACAGTCCCTTTATCAGCCCCAGCATTTT. It translates as CASSDRGQSLYQPQHF.